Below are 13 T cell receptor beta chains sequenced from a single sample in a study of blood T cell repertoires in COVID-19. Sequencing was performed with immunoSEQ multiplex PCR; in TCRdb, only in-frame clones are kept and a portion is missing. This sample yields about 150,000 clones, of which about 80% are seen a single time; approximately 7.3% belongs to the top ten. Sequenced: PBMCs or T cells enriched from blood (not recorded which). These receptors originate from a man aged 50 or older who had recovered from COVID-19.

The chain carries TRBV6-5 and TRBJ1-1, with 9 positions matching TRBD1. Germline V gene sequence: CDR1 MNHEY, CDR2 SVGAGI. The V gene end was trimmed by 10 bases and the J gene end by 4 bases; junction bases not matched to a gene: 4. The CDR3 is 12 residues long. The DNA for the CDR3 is TGTGCCACTACAGGGGGCGGCACTGAAGCTTTCTTT. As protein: CATTGGGTEAFF.

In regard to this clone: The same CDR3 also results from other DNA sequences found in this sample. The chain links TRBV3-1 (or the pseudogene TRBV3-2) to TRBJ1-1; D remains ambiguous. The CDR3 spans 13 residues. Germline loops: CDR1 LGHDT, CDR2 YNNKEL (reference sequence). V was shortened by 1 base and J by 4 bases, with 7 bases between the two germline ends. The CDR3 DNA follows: TGTGCCAGCAGCCAAGTCTCCAGCACTGAAGCTTTCTTT. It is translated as CASSQVSSTEAFF.

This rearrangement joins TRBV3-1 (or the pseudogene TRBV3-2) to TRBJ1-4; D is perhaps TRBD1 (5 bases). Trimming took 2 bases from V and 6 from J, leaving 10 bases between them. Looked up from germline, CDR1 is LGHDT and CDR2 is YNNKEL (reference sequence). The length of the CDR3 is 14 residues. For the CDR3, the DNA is TGTGCCAGCAGCCAACGGGCGGGGGATGAAAAACTGTTTTTT. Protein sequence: CASSQRAGDEKLFF.

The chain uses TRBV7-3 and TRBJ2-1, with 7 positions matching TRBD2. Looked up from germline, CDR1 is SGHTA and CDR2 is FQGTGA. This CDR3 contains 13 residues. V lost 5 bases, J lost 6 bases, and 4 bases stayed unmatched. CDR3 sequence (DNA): TGTGCCAGCAGCCTAGAGCGGGGCAATGAGCAGTTCTTC. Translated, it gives CASSLERGNEQFF.

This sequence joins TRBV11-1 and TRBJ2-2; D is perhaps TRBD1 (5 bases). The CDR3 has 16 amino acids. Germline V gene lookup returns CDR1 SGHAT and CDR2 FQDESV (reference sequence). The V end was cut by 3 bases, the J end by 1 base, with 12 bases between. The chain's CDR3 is CASSFFYRMNTGELFF. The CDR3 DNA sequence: TGTGCCAGCAGCTTTTTTTACAGGATGAACACCGGGGAGCTGTTTTTT.

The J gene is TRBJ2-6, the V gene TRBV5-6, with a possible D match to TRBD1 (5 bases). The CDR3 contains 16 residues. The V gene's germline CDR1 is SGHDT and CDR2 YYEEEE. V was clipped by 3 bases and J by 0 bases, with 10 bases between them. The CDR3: CASSWTTDSGANVLTF. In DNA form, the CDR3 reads TGTGCCAGCAGCTGGACGACAGACTCTGGGGCCAACGTCCTGACTTTC.

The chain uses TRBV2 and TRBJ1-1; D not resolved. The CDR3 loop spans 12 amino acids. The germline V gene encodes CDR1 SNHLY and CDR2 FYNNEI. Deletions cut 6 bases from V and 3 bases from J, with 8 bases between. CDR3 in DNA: TGTGCCAGCAGCCCTAGACACACTGAAGCTTTCTTT. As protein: CASSPRHTEAFF.

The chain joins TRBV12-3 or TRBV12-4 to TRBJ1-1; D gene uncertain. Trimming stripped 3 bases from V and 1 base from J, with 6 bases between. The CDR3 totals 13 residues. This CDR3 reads CASSFLENTEAFF. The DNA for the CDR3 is TGTGCCAGCAGTTTCTTAGAGAACACTGAAGCTTTCTTT.

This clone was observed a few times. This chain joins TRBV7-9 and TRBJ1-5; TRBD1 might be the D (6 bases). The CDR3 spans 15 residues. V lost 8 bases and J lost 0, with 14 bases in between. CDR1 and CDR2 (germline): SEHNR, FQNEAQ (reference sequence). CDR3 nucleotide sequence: TGTGCCAGCCAAGGGACACCCTATAGCAATCAGCCCCAGCATTTT. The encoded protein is CASQGTPYSNQPQHF.

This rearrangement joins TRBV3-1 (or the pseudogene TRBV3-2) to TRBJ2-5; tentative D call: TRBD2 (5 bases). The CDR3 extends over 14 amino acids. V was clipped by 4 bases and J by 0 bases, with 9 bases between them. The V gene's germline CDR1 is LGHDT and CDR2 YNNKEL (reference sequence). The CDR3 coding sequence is TGTGCCAGCAGCCTTAGAGGGTACCAAGAGACCCAGTACTTC. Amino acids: CASSLRGYQETQYF.

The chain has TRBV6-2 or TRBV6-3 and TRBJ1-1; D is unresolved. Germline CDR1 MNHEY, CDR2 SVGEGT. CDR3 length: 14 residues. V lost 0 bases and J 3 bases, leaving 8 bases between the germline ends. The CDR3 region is CASSYSIGDTEAFF. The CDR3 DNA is TGTGCCAGCAGTTACTCTATCGGGGACACTGAAGCTTTCTTT.

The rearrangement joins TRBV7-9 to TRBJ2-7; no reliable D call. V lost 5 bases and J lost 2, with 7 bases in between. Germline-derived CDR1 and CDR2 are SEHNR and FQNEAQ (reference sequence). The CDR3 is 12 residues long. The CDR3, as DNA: TGTGCCAGCAGCGTACAAGCCTACGAGCAGTACTTC. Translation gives CASSVQAYEQYF.

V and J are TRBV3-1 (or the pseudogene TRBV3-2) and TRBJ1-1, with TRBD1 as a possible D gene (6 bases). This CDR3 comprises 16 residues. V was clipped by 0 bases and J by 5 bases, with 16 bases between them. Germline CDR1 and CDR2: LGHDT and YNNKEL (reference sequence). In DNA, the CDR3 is TGTGCCAGCAGCCAAGATTCGTCAGGGGTTTTAACTGAAGCTTTCTTT. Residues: CASSQDSSGVLTEAFF.